Detailed here is one T cell receptor beta chain. The antigen is undetermined. The sample originates from a study of identical twins. Whole-study findings and limits: Models predicted less out-of-frame TCR alpha sharing in monozygotic twins than was found.

TCRdb called the 5' RACE reads again in MiXCR, with one record for every CDR3 protein. The sample records around 960,000 distinct CDR3 sequences, 9% to 15% being singletons. Germline assignment: CDR1 LNHDA and CDR2 SQIVND (reference sequence). Trimming took off 5 bases at V and 3 bases at J, with 10 bases between the two ends. The CDR3 is 13 residues long. This sample also appeared in a second study, on yellow fever vaccine responses in identical twins.

The rearrangement links TRBV19 to TRBJ2-5; D remains ambiguous. The sequenced sample consisted of PBMCs. This TCR derives from a woman aged 18-30 years in good health. CDR3 in amino acids: CASSFLQEETQYF. In DNA form, the CDR3 reads TGTGCCAGTAGTTTTCTGCAAGAAGAGACCCAGTACTTC.